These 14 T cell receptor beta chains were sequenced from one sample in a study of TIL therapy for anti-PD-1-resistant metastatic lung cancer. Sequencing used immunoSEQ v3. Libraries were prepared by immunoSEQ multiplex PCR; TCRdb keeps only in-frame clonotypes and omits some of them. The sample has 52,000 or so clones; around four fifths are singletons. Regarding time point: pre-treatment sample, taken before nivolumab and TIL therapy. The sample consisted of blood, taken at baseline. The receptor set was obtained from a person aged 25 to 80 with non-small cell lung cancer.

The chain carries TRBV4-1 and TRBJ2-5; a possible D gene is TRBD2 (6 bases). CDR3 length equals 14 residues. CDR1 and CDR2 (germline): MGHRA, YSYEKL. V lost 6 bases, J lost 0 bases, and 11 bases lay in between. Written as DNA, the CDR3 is TGCGCCAGCAGTGGCGGGGCCGACCAAGAGACCCAGTACTTC. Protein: CASSGGADQETQYF.

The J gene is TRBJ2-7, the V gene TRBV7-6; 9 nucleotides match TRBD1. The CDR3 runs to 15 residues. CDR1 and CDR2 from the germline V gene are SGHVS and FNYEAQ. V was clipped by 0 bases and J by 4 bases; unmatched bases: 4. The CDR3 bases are TGTGCCAGCAGCTTAGCGGGGACAGGGCCTTACGAGCAGTACTTC. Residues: CASSLAGTGPYEQYF.

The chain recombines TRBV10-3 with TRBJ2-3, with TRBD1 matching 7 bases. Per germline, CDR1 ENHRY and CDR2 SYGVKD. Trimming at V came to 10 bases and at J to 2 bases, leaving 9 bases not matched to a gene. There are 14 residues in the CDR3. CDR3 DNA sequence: TGTGCCACCGAGCCGGGACAGCACACAGATACGCAGTATTTT. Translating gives CATEPGQHTDTQYF.

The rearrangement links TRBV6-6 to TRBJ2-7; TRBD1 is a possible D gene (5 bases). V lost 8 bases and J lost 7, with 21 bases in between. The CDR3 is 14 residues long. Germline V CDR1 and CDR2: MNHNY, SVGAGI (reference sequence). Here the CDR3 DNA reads TGTGCCAGCCTAAAGACAGTCCCCAGTGGGGAGCAGTACTTC. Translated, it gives CASLKTVPSGEQYF.

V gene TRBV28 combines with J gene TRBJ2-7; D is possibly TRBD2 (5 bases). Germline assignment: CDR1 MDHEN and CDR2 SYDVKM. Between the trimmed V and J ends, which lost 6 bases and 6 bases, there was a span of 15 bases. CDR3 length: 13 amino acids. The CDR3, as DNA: TGTGCCAGCAGCGCCGGGATTCCGGGCGAGCAGTACTTC. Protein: CASSAGIPGEQYF.

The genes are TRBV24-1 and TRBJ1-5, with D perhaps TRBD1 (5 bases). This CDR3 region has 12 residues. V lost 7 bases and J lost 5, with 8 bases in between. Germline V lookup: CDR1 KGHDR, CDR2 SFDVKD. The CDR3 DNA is TGTGCCACCAGCTGGGGGGATCAGCCCCAGCATTTT. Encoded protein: CATSWGDQPQHF.

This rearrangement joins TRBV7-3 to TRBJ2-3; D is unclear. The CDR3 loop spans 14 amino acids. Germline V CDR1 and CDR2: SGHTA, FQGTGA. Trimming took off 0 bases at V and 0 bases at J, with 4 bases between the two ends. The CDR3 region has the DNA TGTGCCAGCAGCTTAACCAGGAGCACAGATACGCAGTATTTT. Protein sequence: CASSLTRSTDTQYF.

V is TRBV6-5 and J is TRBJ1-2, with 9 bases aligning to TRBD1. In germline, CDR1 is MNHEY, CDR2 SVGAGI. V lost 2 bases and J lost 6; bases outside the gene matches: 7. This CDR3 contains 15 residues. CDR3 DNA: TGTGCCAGCAGTTACCTACAGGGGGCGGTCGATGGCTACACCTTC. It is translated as CASSYLQGAVDGYTF.

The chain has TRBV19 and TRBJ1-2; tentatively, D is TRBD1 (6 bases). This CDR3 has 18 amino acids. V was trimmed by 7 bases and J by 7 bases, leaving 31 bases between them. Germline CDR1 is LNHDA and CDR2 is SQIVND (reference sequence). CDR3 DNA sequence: TGTGCCAGTATCTTTAAGGAATCGGACAGCTTTAACGGAATTGGCTACACCTTC. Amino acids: CASIFKESDSFNGIGYTF. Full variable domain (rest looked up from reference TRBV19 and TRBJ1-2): DGGITQSPKYLFRKEGQNVTLSCEQNLNHDAMYWYRQDPGQGLRLIYYSQIVNDFQKGDIAEGYSVSREKKESFPLTVTSAQKNPTAFYLCASIFKESDSFNGIGYTFGSGTRLTVV.

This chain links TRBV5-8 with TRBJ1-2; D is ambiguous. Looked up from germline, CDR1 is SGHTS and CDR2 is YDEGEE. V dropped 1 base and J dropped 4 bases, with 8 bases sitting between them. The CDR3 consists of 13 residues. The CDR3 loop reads CASSLYVPYGYTF. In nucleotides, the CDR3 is TGTGCCAGCAGCTTGTATGTCCCCTATGGCTACACCTTC.

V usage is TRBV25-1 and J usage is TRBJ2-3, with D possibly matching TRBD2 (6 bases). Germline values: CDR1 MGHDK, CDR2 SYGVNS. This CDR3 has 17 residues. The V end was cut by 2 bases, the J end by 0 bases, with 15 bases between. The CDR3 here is CASSEGWLAPSTDTQYF. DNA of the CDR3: TGTGCCAGCAGTGAAGGCTGGCTAGCGCCGAGCACAGATACGCAGTATTTT.

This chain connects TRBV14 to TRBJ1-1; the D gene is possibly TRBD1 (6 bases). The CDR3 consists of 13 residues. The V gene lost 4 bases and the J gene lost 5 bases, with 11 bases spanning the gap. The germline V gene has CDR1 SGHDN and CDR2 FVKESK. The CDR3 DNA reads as TGTGCCAGCAGCCCTTGGACAGAAACTGAAGCTTTCTTT. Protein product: CASSPWTETEAFF.

The CDR3 spells CASSQNGQSNEKLFF. The CDR3 coding sequence is TGTGCCAGCAGCCAAAACGGACAATCTAATGAAAAACTGTTTTTT. The genes are TRBV7-2 and TRBJ1-4; D possibly corresponds to TRBD1 (5 bases). V was shortened by 5 bases and J by 3 bases, with 13 bases between the two germline ends. This CDR3 is 15 amino acids long. CDR1 and CDR2 (germline): SGHTA, FQGNSA.

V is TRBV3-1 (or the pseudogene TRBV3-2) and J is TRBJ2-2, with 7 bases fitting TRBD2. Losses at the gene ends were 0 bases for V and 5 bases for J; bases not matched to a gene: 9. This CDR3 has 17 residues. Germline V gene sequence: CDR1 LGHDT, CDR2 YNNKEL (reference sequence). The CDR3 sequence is CASSQDASGMGTGELFF. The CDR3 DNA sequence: TGTGCCAGCAGCCAAGACGCCAGCGGGATGGGGACCGGGGAGCTGTTTTTT.